A single sample gave rise to the 32 T cell receptor beta chains below, sequenced in a study of identical twins. Each CDR3 protein gets one entry after TCRdb re-called the 5' RACE reads with MiXCR. The sample comprises around 670,000 distinct CDR3 sequences, approximately 6% of which are singletons, and around 1.9% rests with the top ten. The sample taken for sequencing was naive T cells sorted from blood. Receptors originate from a man aged 18 to 29 in good health.

The table lists this clonotype with many counts. The chain uses TRBV6-2 or TRBV6-3 and TRBJ2-1, with D possibly being TRBD1 or TRBD2 (5 bases each). The germline V and J ends were trimmed by 6 bases and 7 bases, with 10 bases remaining between them. Germline assignment: CDR1 MNHEY and CDR2 SVGEGT. This CDR3 comprises 12 residues. For the CDR3, the DNA is TGTGCCAGCAGCAGGGAGAGGAATGAGCAGTTCTTC. It codes for CASSRERNEQFF.

This clonotype has only a few counts. This rearrangement joins TRBV5-1 to TRBJ2-2; D gene uncertain. The CDR3 is 14 residues long. Germline CDR1 reads SGHRS; CDR2 reads YFSETQ. V shed 3 bases and J shed 4 bases, with 10 bases lying between them. As DNA, the CDR3 is TGCGCCAGCAGCTCCGAACTATCCACCGGGGAGCTGTTTTTT. Its protein product is CASSSELSTGELFF.

This clonotype was seen a handful of times. V and J are TRBV12-3 or TRBV12-4 and TRBJ2-5, with 7 bases aligning to TRBD2. CDR3 size: 16 residues. V lost 4 bases to trimming and J lost 5 bases; unmatched junction nucleotides: 13. As DNA, the CDR3 is TGTGCCAGCAGTTCCCACCGCTCGACTAGCCGGGAGACCCAGTACTTC. Amino acid sequence: CASSSHRSTSRETQYF.

A few counts support this clonotype. The CDR3 nucleotides read TGCAGCGGTGTCCGGGGCGAAGCTTTCTTT. This gives the protein CSGVRGEAFF. The chain combines TRBV29-1 with TRBJ1-1; weak D call: TRBD1 (5 bases). V was shortened by 7 bases and J by 8 bases, with 11 bases between the two germline ends. In germline, CDR1 is SQVTM, CDR2 ANQGSEA. This CDR3 comprises 10 residues.

This clonotype was seen ten or more times. This chain joins TRBV29-1 and TRBJ1-5; TRBD1 matches 8 bases. CDR3 length: 14 residues. The V segment lost 3 bases and the J segment 6 bases; nucleotides outside the gene matches: 7. Per the germline V gene, CDR1 is SQVTM and CDR2 is ANQGSEA. The chain's CDR3 is CSVDAGGAGQPQHF. CDR3 DNA sequence: TGCAGCGTTGACGCAGGGGGCGCAGGTCAGCCCCAGCATTTT. The full variable domain, with the rest looked up from reference TRBV29-1 and TRBJ1-5, is SAVISQKPSRDICQRGTSLTIQCQVDSQVTMMFWYRQQPGQSLTLIATANQGSEATYESGFVIDKFPISRPNLTFSTLTVSNMSPEDSSIYLCSVDAGGAGQPQHFGDGTRLSIL.

This clonotype came up a few times. CDR3 bases: TGTGCCAGCAGTTCTCTAGCGGAGGTCACAGATACGCAGTATTTT. Protein sequence: CASSSLAEVTDTQYF. The genes are TRBV28 and TRBJ2-3, with 7 bases lining up with TRBD2. The CDR3 sequence is 15 residues long. The germline V gene has CDR1 MDHEN and CDR2 SYDVKM. The V and J ends lost 4 bases and 2 bases, in that order; junction bases with no gene match: 6.

This clonotype has at least ten counts. This rearrangement joins TRBV5-1 to TRBJ1-5; D might be TRBD1 (5 bases). V dropped 2 bases and J dropped 1 base, with 13 bases sitting between them. CDR1 and CDR2 from the germline V gene are SGHRS and YFSETQ. The CDR3 runs to 16 residues. The CDR3: CASSLGAEGSNQPQHF. CDR3 in DNA: TGCGCCAGCAGCTTAGGGGCCGAGGGAAGCAATCAGCCCCAGCATTTT.

The V call is TRBV30, the J call TRBJ2-1; 9 bases fit TRBD2. Per the germline V gene, CDR1 is GTSNPN and CDR2 is SVGIG (reference sequence). Germline trimming cut 2 bases from V and 6 bases from J; bases unmatched to any gene: 8. The CDR3 covers 15 residues. The CDR3 here is CAWSSFQREVNEQFF. DNA of the CDR3: TGTGCCTGGAGTAGTTTCCAGCGGGAGGTCAATGAGCAGTTCTTC.

This clonotype occurred a few times. The V and J genes are TRBV11-2 and TRBJ2-7; the D gene is possibly TRBD1 (6 bases). CDR3 size: 14 residues. Germline-derived CDR1 and CDR2 are SGHAT and FQNNGV. Trimming took 4 bases from V and 2 from J, leaving 12 bases between them. Here the CDR3 reads CASSSTQGPYEQYF. In DNA, the CDR3 is TGTGCCAGCAGCTCCACACAGGGACCCTACGAGCAGTACTTC.

This clonotype occurred many times. The chain carries TRBV5-5 and TRBJ2-2; TRBD2 matches at 11 bases. V lost 6 bases to trimming and J lost 7 bases; unmatched junction nucleotides: 2. The CDR3 is made up of 13 amino acids. Germline V gene lookup returns CDR1 SGHKS and CDR2 YYEKEE (reference sequence). The CDR3, as DNA: TGTGCCAGCAACCTAGCGGGAGGCGGGGAGCTGTTTTTT. Its translation is CASNLAGGGELFF. Filled out from reference TRBV5-5 and TRBJ2-2, the complete variable domain reads DAGVTQSPTHLIKTRGQQVTLRCSPISGHKSVSWYQQVLGQGPQFIFQYYEKEERGRGNFPDRFSARQFPNYSSELNVNALLLGDSALYLCASNLAGGGELFFGEGSRLTVL.

This chain joins TRBV6-1 and TRBJ2-5; D might be TRBD1 (6 bases). CDR1 is MNHNS and CDR2 is SASEGT in the germline V gene. The CDR3 has 14 amino acids. Between the trimmed V and J ends, which lost 10 bases and 4 bases, there was a span of 19 bases. CDR3 protein: CATTSQGMIETQYF. The CDR3 nucleotides read TGTGCCACCACCTCACAGGGAATGATAGAGACCCAGTACTTC.

In this sample, this clonotype turned up many times. The J gene is TRBJ2-3, the V gene TRBV29-1, with TRBD1 identical over 8 bases. The CDR3 length is 13 residues. V shed 6 bases and J 3 bases; nucleotides not matched to a gene: 5. Germline lookup yields CDR1 SQVTM and CDR2 ANQGSEA. The CDR3 nucleotides read TGCAGCGTCAGAGGACAGGGTACAGATACGCAGTATTTT. As protein: CSVRGQGTDTQYF.

This clonotype was recorded a few times. V is TRBV6-1 and J is TRBJ2-3, with 8 positions matching TRBD2. The CDR3 totals 16 residues. Germline CDR1 reads MNHNS; CDR2 reads SASEGT. V lost 10 bases and J lost 3; bases outside the gene matches: 15. DNA of the CDR3: TGTGCCACCCTGGCCCAACTAGCGGTCCCAACAGATACGCAGTATTTT. The encoded protein is CATLAQLAVPTDTQYF.

This clonotype was picked up many times. J is TRBJ1-2 and V is TRBV7-9; D gene ambiguous. Trimming took off 5 bases at V and 7 bases at J, with 11 bases between the two ends. The CDR3 covers 12 residues. CDR1 and CDR2 from the germline V gene are SEHNR and FQNEAQ (reference sequence). Here the CDR3 reads CASSQGVSGYTF. The CDR3 DNA is TGTGCCAGCAGCCAAGGTGTCAGTGGCTACACCTTC.

This clonotype is a singleton in its sample. This sequence may be a read error, since a much larger clone differs from it by one base. The V call is TRBV29-1, the J call TRBJ2-1, with D perhaps TRBD1 (5 bases). The CDR3 is 13 amino acids. CDR1 SQVTM and CDR2 ANQGSEA come from the germline V gene. The V gene lost 5 bases and the J gene lost 9 bases, with 17 bases spanning the gap. The chain's CDR3 is CSVQRTPRAEQFF. The CDR3 nucleotides read TGCAGCGTTCAAAGGACGCCCAGGGCTGAGCAGTTCTTC.

The chain is built from TRBV6-1 and TRBJ2-1; TRBD2 aligns across 7 bases. This CDR3 has 15 residues. The V gene's germline CDR1 is MNHNS and CDR2 SASEGT. Trimming removed 5 bases from V and 7 bases from J; junction bases left unmatched: 11. In DNA, the CDR3 is TGTGCCAGCAGTCTCGCGGGAGCTGGGTCAAATGAGCAGTTCTTC. Protein: CASSLAGAGSNEQFF.

The rearrangement uses TRBV5-1 and TRBJ2-3, with TRBD2 matching 7 bases. Germline V CDR1 and CDR2: SGHRS, YFSETQ. The CDR3 has 16 residues. With V trimmed by 3 bases and J by 3 bases, 10 bases remained unmatched. This chain's CDR3 is CASSWGGTSATDTQYF. The CDR3 DNA sequence: TGCGCCAGCAGCTGGGGGGGAACTAGTGCTACAGATACGCAGTATTTT. The variable domain in full, completed from reference TRBV5-1 and TRBJ2-3, reads KAGVTQTPRYLIKTRGQQVTLSCSPISGHRSVSWYQQTPGQGLQFLFEYFSETQRNKGNFPGRFSGRQFSNSRSEMNVSTLELGDSALYLCASSWGGTSATDTQYFGPGTRLTVL.

This clonotype was observed at least ten times. The J gene is TRBJ2-5, the V gene TRBV12-3 or TRBV12-4; TRBD2 aligns across 15 bases. V gave up 6 bases and J gave up 4 bases; unmatched junction bases: 3. The CDR3 extends over 15 amino acids. CDR3 in amino acids: CASSPGLAGGETQYF. In DNA form, the CDR3 reads TGTGCCAGCAGCCCGGGACTAGCGGGAGGAGAGACCCAGTACTTC.

Ten or more counts support this clonotype. The chain recombines TRBV9 with TRBJ2-5, with D unresolved. Germline V gene sequence: CDR1 SGDLS, CDR2 YYNGEE. Trimming stripped 4 bases from V and 5 bases from J, with 12 bases between. The CDR3 covers 13 residues. The CDR3: CASSTRPLETQYF. The CDR3 nucleotides read TGTGCCAGCAGCACAAGACCTCTGGAGACCCAGTACTTC.

There are a few counts of this clonotype. The chain combines TRBV10-3 with TRBJ2-3; TRBD1 is a possible D gene (5 bases). The CDR3 contains 15 residues. Trimming pared 0 bases from V and 6 bases from J, leaving 13 bases between. CDR1 and CDR2 (germline): ENHRY, SYGVKD. The CDR3, as DNA: TGTGCCATCAGTGAGTCGGGGCTGACGTCGGATACGCAGTATTTT. Translated, it gives CAISESGLTSDTQYF.

Remarks on this clonotype: One base away lies a much larger clone, so this may be a sequencing read error. The chain combines TRBV20-1 with TRBJ2-4, with TRBD2 matching 11 bases. The CDR3 totals 16 residues. The junction had 11 bases not matched to a gene; V was cut back by 3 bases and J by 7 bases. The germline V gene has CDR1 DFQATT and CDR2 SNEGSKA (reference sequence). The CDR3 DNA is TGCAGTGCTAGTCTGGAACTAGCGGGAGTTGGGAACATTCAGTACTTC. As protein: CSASLELAGVGNIQYF.

This clonotype has a handful of counts. The rearrangement uses TRBV7-9 and TRBJ2-1; TRBD1 agrees at 8 bases. J gave up 4 bases and V 0 bases, and 2 bases lay outside the gene matches. The CDR3 has 15 amino acids. CDR1 and CDR2 from the germline V gene are SEHNR and FQNEAQ (reference sequence). CDR3 nucleotides: TGTGCCAGCAGCTTAGCGGGACAGGTTTACAATGAGCAGTTCTTC. Its protein product is CASSLAGQVYNEQFF.

The chain uses TRBV25-1 and TRBJ2-2; the match to TRBD1 covers 9 bases. Germline V gene lookup returns CDR1 MGHDK and CDR2 SYGVNS. CDR3 size: 21 residues. The V and J ends lost 6 bases and 5 bases, in that order; junction bases with no gene match: 25. Written as DNA, the CDR3 is TGTGCCAGCAGCCACAAGGGTATCCCGGGACAGGGAAGGACAGTAACCGGGGAGCTGTTTTTT. It translates to CASSHKGIPGQGRTVTGELFF.

The chain recombines TRBV28 with TRBJ2-1; a possible D gene is TRBD1 (6 bases). The CDR3 contains 16 residues. Trimming left V 1 base short and J 2 bases short, with 12 bases between. The germline V gene has CDR1 MDHEN and CDR2 SYDVKM. The DNA of the CDR3 is TGTGCCAGCAGTTTATTGGGGGCCACAACCTACAATGAGCAGTTCTTC. Translating gives CASSLLGATTYNEQFF.

This clonotype was counted at least ten times. V gene TRBV25-1 combines with J gene TRBJ2-4, with TRBD2 as a possible D gene (5 bases). This CDR3 spans 14 amino acids. The germline gives CDR1 MGHDK, CDR2 SYGVNS. Trimming removed 4 bases at V and 7 bases at J, with 14 bases between. CDR3 sequence: CASSGGSGWNIQYF. CDR3 bases: TGTGCCAGCAGTGGAGGGAGTGGGTGGAACATTCAGTACTTC.

The chain links TRBV6-1 to TRBJ1-3, with D possibly TRBD1 on 5 matching bases. The CDR3 is made up of 14 amino acids. Trimming took 4 bases from V and 1 from J, leaving 8 bases between them. Looked up from germline, CDR1 is MNHNS and CDR2 is SASEGT. DNA for the CDR3: TGTGCCAGCAGTGCGGGGCTGTCTGGAAACACCATATATTTT. The encoded protein is CASSAGLSGNTIYF.

The chain is built from TRBV7-3 and TRBJ2-3; TRBD2 matches at 9 bases. The CDR3 is made up of 16 amino acids. After removal of 3 bases from V and 5 bases from J, the junction contained 9 bases not matched to a gene. Germline CDR1 SGHTA, CDR2 FQGTGA. Here the CDR3 DNA reads TGTGCCAGCAGCTTTCTGACTAGCGGAATGGTAGATACGCAGTATTTT. Translated, it gives CASSFLTSGMVDTQYF.

The chain carries TRBV10-3 and TRBJ2-1; tentatively, D is TRBD1 or TRBD2 (7 bases each). The CDR3 is 13 residues long. Trimming cost V 2 bases and J 14 bases, with 16 bases left between them. Germline CDR1 reads ENHRY; CDR2 reads SYGVKD. DNA of the CDR3: TGTGCCATCAGTGAGGGAATACAGGGGAGGGAGTTCTTC. The encoded protein is CAISEGIQGREFF.

This clonotype was picked up many times. This chain uses TRBV20-1 with TRBJ2-7, with 12 bases matching TRBD2. V was pared by 6 bases and J by 1 base, with 4 bases of the junction left unmatched. Germline values: CDR1 DFQATT, CDR2 SNEGSKA (reference sequence). The CDR3 covers 14 residues. CDR3 DNA sequence: TGCAGTGCCCAGACTAGCGGGAGTTCCTACGAGCAGTACTTC. Amino acid sequence: CSAQTSGSSYEQYF.

This chain links TRBV20-1 with TRBJ2-3; D remains unclear. Germline V gene data show CDR1 as DFQATT and CDR2 as SNEGSKA (reference sequence). Trimming cost V 6 bases and J 2 bases, with 12 bases left between them. The length of the CDR3 is 13 residues. CDR3 sequence reads: CSARGRPTDTQYF. The CDR3 DNA reads as TGCAGTGCCCGAGGACGGCCCACAGATACGCAGTATTTT.

This clonotype was seen at least ten times. This CDR3 is CASSFGGEPYEQYF. The CDR3 nucleotides read TGTGCCAGCAGCTTCGGGGGCGAACCCTACGAGCAGTACTTC. The chain joins TRBV7-2 to TRBJ2-7, with D perhaps given as TRBD1 or TRBD2 (6 bases each). The CDR3 runs to 14 residues. V was clipped by 3 bases and J by 2 bases, with 11 bases between them. Germline V gives CDR1 SGHTA, CDR2 FQGNSA.

Details on this clonotype: A read error is possible here, since a much larger clone lies one base away. The V call is TRBV5-1, the J call TRBJ2-1; D perhaps matches TRBD2 (6 bases). The CDR3 is 14 residues long. Germline CDR1 is SGHRS and CDR2 is YFSETQ. V lost 4 bases to trimming and J lost 8 bases, with 16 bases between them. As DNA, the CDR3 is TGCGCCAGCAGCCCGCGGGCTAGCGTCGATGAGCAGTTCTTC. It yields the protein CASSPRASVDEQFF. Complete variable domain (other parts from reference TRBV5-1 and TRBJ2-1): KAGVTQTPRYLIKTRGQQVTLSCSPISGHRSVSWYQQTPGQGLQFLFEYFSETQRNKGNFPGRFSGRQFSNSRSEMNVSTLELGDSALYLCASSPRASVDEQFFGPGTRLTVL.